This T cell receptor (beta chain) was captured in a study of identical twins. Germline V gene sequence: CDR1 WSHSY, CDR2 SAAADI. Trimming cost V 6 bases and J 3 bases, with 13 bases left between them. CDR3 size: 14 residues. Template switching supplied a universal primer site; unique molecular identifiers were carried on the cDNA. TCRdb re-derived calls from the 5' RACE reads in MiXCR, one entry per CDR3 protein. The sample holds about 520,000 distinct CDR3 sequences, around 20% seen once. The same specimen was also included in a second study, on T cells expressing NK-cell markers. That work adds: NKG2C+ dominant clonotype frequencies in five to seven donors were about 1.0-7.0% of CD8+ T cells.

The sequence was obtained from a young woman in good health. The V gene is TRBV10-2, the J gene TRBJ2-3, with D tentatively TRBD1 (6 bases). Sequencing was done on a sample of CD4+ T cells sorted from blood. DNA for the CDR3: TGCGCCAGCAGCATAGGGGGTAGGACAGATACGCAGTATTTT. Its protein product is CASSIGGRTDTQYF.